This T cell receptor (beta chain) is from a study of cytomegalovirus exposure and HLA in healthy donors. Use of 60 Vbeta and 13 Jbeta primers characterized the PCR. Some clones are missing from TCRdb's copy, which holds only in-frame ones; the method was immunoSEQ multiplex PCR. The sample holds roughly 150,000 clones, just under 80% seen once. As concerns this clone: What it binds is not known.

The ends were cut back, 7 bases at V and 0 bases at J, with 16 bases in the middle. CDR3 size: 14 residues. Germline loops: CDR1 SQVTM, CDR2 ANQGSEA. Regarding the study as a whole: In a later analysis, a genetic analysis reported fewer productive-TCR N-insertions in an Asian-associated ancestry cluster than the cohort average.

Investigators did not record CMV serostatus for this donor. This receptor was obtained from a man in his thirties or forties in good health. The V call is TRBV29-1, the J call TRBJ2-7, with D tentatively TRBD2 (6 bases). Sequencing was carried out using PBMCs. The CDR3 sequence is CSEMLGDFSYEQYF. CDR3 coding DNA: TGCAGCGAAATGCTGGGGGACTTCTCCTACGAGCAGTACTTC.